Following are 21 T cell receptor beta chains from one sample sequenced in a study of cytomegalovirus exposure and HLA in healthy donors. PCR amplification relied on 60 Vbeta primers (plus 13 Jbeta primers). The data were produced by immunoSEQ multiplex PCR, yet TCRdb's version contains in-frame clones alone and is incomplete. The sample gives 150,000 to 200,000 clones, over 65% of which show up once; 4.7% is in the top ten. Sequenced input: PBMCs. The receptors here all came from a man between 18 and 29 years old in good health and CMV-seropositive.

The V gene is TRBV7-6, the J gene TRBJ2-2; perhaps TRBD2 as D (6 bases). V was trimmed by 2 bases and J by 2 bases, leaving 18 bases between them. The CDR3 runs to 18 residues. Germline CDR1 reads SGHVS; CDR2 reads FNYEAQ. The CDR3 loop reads CASSLQTGSNLNTGELFF. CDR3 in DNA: TGTGCCAGCAGCTTACAGACCGGGAGCAACTTAAACACCGGGGAGCTGTTTTTT.

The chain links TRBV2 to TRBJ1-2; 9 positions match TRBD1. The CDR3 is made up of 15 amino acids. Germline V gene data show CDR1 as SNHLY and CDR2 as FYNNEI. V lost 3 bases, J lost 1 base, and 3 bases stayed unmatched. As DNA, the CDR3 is TGTGCCAGCAGTGAGGGGACAGGGATTAACTATGGCTACACCTTC. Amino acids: CASSEGTGINYGYTF.

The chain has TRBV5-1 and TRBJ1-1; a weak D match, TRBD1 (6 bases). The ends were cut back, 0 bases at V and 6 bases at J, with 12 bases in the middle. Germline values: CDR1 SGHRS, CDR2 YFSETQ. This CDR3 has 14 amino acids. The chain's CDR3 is CASSLADRDAEAFF. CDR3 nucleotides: TGCGCCAGCAGCTTGGCGGACAGAGACGCTGAAGCTTTCTTT.

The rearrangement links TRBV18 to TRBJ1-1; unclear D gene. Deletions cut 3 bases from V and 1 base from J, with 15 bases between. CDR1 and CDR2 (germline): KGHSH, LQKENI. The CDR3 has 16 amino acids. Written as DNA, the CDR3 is TGTGCCAGCTCACCTAACTCGTGGCAGGCGAACACTGAAGCTTTCTTT. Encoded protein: CASSPNSWQANTEAFF. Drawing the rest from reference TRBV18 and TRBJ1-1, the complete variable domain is NAGVMQNPRHLVRRRGQEARLRCSPMKGHSHVYWYRQLPEEGLKFMVYLQKENIIDESGMPKERFSAEFPKEGPSILRIQQVVRGDSAAYFCASSPNSWQANTEAFFGQGTRLTVV.

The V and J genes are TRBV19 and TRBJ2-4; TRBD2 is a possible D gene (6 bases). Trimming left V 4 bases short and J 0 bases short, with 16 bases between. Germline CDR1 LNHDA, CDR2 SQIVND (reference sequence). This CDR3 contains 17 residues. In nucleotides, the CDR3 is TGTGCCAGTAGTACCCCCGGGGAGGCCCCAGCCAAAAACATTCAGTACTTC. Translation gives CASSTPGEAPAKNIQYF.

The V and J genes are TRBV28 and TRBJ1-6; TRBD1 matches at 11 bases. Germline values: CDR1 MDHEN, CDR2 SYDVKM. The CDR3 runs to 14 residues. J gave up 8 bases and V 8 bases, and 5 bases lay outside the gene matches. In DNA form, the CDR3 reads TGTGCCAGCGGACAGGGGGCAGGGGATTCACCCCTCCACTTT. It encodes CASGQGAGDSPLHF.

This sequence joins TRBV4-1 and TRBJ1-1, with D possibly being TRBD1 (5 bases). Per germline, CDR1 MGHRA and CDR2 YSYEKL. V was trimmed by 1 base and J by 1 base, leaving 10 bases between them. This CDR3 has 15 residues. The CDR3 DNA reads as TGCGCCAGCAGCCAAGTTGGGCAGGGGAACACTGAAGCTTTCTTT. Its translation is CASSQVGQGNTEAFF.

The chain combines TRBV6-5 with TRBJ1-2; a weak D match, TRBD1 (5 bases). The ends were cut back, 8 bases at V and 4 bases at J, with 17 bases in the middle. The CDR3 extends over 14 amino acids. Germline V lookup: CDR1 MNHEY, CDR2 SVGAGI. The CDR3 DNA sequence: TGTGCCAGCCGGACCCGAATTGACAGCTATGGCTACACCTTC. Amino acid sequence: CASRTRIDSYGYTF.

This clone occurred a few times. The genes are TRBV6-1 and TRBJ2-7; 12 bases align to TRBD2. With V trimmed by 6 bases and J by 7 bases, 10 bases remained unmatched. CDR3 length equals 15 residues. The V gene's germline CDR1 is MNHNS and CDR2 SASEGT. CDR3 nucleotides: TGTGCCAGCAGCCGATCTAGCGGGGGGGGCGAGGAGCAGTACGTC. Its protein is CASSRSSGGGEEQYV.

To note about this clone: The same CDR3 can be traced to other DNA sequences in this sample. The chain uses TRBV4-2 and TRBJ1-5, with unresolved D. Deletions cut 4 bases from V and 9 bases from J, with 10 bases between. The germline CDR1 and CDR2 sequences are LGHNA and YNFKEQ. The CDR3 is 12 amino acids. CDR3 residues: CASSPERGPQHF. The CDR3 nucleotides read TGTGCCAGCAGCCCGGAACGGGGGCCCCAGCATTTT.

The CDR3 DNA follows: TGTGCCTGGAGTGGAGGAGCTGGAAACACCATATATTTT. Protein sequence: CAWSGGAGNTIYF. This chain connects TRBV30 to TRBJ1-3, with unresolved D. The CDR3 sequence is 13 residues long. CDR1 and CDR2 from the germline V gene are GTSNPN and SVGIG (reference sequence). Trimming shortened V by 1 base and J by 2 bases, and 6 bases separated the two germline ends.

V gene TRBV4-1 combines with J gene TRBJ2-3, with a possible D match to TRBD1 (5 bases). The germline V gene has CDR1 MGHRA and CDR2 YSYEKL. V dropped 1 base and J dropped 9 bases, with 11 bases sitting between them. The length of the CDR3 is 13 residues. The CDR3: CASSQGRGNTQYF. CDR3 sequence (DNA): TGCGCCAGCAGCCAAGGTAGGGGCAACACGCAGTATTTT.

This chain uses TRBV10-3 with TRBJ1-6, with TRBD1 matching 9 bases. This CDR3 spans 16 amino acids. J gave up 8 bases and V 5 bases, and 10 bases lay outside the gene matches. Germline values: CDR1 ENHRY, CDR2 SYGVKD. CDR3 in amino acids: CAISRDRVEYDSPLHF. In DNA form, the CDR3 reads TGTGCCATCAGTCGGGACAGGGTGGAATACGATTCACCCCTCCACTTT.

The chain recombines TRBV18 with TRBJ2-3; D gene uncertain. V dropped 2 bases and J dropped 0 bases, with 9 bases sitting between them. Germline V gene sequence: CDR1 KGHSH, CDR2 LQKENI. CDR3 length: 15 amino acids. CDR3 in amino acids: CASSPGQASTDTQYF. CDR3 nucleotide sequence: TGTGCCAGCTCACCAGGCCAGGCTAGCACAGATACGCAGTATTTT.

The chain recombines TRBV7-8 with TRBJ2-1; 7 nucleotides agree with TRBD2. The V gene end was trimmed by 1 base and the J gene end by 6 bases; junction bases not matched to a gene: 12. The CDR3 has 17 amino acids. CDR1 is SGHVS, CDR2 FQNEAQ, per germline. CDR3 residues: CASSLVGGSGTGNEQFF. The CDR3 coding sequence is TGTGCCAGCAGCTTAGTGGGCGGGAGTGGGACGGGCAATGAGCAGTTCTTC.

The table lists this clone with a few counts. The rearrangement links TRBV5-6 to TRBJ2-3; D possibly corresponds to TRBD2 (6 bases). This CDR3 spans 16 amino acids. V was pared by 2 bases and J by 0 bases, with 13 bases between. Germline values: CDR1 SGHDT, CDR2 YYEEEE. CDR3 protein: CASSFSRGRSTDTQYF. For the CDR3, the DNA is TGTGCCAGCAGCTTTTCTCGGGGGAGAAGCACAGATACGCAGTATTTT. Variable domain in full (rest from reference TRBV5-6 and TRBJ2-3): DAGVTQSPTHLIKTRGQQVTLRCSPKSGHDTVSWYQQALGQGPQFIFQYYEEEERQRGNFPDRFSGHQFPNYSSELNVNALLLGDSALYLCASSFSRGRSTDTQYFGPGTRLTVL.

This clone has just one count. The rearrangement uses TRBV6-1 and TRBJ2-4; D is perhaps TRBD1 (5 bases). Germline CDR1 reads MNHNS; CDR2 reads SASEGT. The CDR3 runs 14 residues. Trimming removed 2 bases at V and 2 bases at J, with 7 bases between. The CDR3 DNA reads TGTGCCAGCAGTGAATCAGGGACCAAAAACATTCAGTACTTC. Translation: CASSESGTKNIQYF.

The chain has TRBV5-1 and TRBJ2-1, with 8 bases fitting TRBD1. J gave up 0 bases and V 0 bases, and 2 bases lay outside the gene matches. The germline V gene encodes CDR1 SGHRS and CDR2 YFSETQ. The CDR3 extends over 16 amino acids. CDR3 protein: CASSLGDRSSYNEQFF. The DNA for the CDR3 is TGCGCCAGCAGCTTGGGGGACAGGAGCTCCTACAATGAGCAGTTCTTC.

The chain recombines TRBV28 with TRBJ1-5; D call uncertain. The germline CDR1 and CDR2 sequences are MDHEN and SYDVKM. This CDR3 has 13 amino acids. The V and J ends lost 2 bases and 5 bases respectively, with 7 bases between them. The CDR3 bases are TGTGCCAGCAGTTTAAGGAGGGATCAGCCCCAGCATTTT. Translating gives CASSLRRDQPQHF.

The CDR3 DNA reads TGTGCCAGCAGGGCGGCGATACCGGGGGAAAAACTGTTTTTT. Translated: CASRAAIPGEKLFF. This sequence joins TRBV6-5 and TRBJ1-4; D call uncertain. This CDR3 is built from 14 residues. Trimming took 6 bases from V and 8 from J, leaving 16 bases between them. Germline V gives CDR1 MNHEY, CDR2 SVGAGI.

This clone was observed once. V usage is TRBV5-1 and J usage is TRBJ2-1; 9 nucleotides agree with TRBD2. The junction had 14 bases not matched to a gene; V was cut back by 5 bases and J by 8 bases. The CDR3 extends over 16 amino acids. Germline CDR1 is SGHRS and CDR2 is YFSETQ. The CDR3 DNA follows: TGCGCCAGCAGGGATGAGGTCCTAGCGGGGACCCATGAGCAGTTCTTC. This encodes CASRDEVLAGTHEQFF.